Described below is a single T cell receptor beta chain sequence and its context. This record comes from a study of shared clonotypes between healthy human individuals. Generated by immunoSEQ multiplex PCR, the TCRdb table keeps only in-frame clones and is missing some. Of hundreds of thousands of clones listed, about 95% are singletons. Naive CD8 cells comprised CD45RO-negative, CCR7-positively selected cells, excluding terminally differentiated effector memory CD45RA+ cells. This CDR3 is 17 amino acids long. V lost 0 bases to trimming and J lost 2 bases, with 17 bases between them. The germline V gene has CDR1 LNHDA and CDR2 SQIVND (reference sequence).

The sequenced material came from naive CD8+ T cells sorted from blood. The rearrangement links TRBV19 to TRBJ2-7; TRBD1 might be the D (6 bases). This receptor was identified in a woman younger than 45 in good health. CDR3 DNA: TGTGCCAGTAGTATAGATGCCGGGACCGACAGGACCTACGAGCAGTACTTC. Translating gives CASSIDAGTDRTYEQYF.